This TCR beta chain stems from a study of T-cell memory formation after mild COVID-19. About the study: Largely, the TCR clusters proved donor specific. General study findings and limits: Second-wave clones reaching peak frequency on day 37 lacked confirmed SARS-CoV-2 specificity. Among CD4+ contracting clones, most were CM and EM, and CD8+ ones EMRA.

Constant-segment primers were used for 5'RACE, and the resulting TCR alpha and TCR beta cDNA libraries carried sample barcodes and UMIs. TCRdb recomputed calls from the 5' RACE reads with MiXCR, one row per CDR3 protein. The sample records fewer than 150,000 distinct CDR3 sequences, roughly 6% being singletons. Trimming cost V 6 bases and J 6 bases, with 14 bases left between them. Germline lookup yields CDR1 MNHNS and CDR2 SASEGT. CDR3 length: 13 amino acids. This clonotype has more than one count but fewer than ten. Its antigen is unknown. What was sequenced was PBMCs or a T cell subset sorted from them (not recorded which). This sequence joins TRBV6-1 and TRBJ1-1; D call uncertain. This TCR derives from an adult woman who had mild COVID-19 (a few samples of this study predate the infection). Cell type and time point are not known. In nucleotides, the CDR3 is TGTGCCAGCAGAGACACGTTGGTTCCTGAAGCTTTCTTT. It yields the protein CASRDTLVPEAFF.